A single sample is the source of the 27 T cell receptor beta chains below, sequenced in a study of T cells after yellow fever vaccination (dated by TCRdb to between 2018 and 2021). Libraries were made using 5' RACE. Sequenced using an Illumina NovaSeq 6000. The raw public data were reprocessed by TCRdb itself: fastp quality trimming at Q25, MiXCR clonotype calling, in-frame beta chains only. Each record represents a unique CDR3 protein, reported with the most common genes and DNA among its rows. The table for this sample lists about 220,000 distinct CDR3 sequences; less than 3.5% of them were counted only once. 3.2% of the sample rests with the top ten. This specimen's treatment or condition label, per the study, means: live attenuated yellow fever vaccine strain. The sequenced sample was CD4+ T cells sorted from PBMCs, obtained 10 days after the yellow fever booster vaccination. These receptors came from a young man who received the YFV17D yellow fever vaccine.

V gene TRBV20-1 combines with J gene TRBJ1-2, with D tentatively TRBD1 (6 bases). Germline V CDR1 and CDR2: DFQATT, SNEGSKA (reference sequence). CDR3 size: 11 residues. The ends were cut back, 3 bases at V and 7 bases at J, with 9 bases in the middle. CDR3 region: CSARAGAGYTF. The CDR3 nucleotides are TGCAGTGCTAGGGCAGGGGCTGGCTACACCTTC.

This clonotype was observed at least ten times. The chain links TRBV9 to TRBJ1-1; TRBD1 matches at 8 bases. In germline, CDR1 is SGDLS, CDR2 YYNGEE. J was trimmed by 6 bases and V by 4 bases; bases with no gene match: 8. The CDR3 spans 14 residues. The CDR3, as DNA: TGTGCCAGCAGCCCTCGGACAGGGAGTCCTGAAGCTTTCTTT. Its translation: CASSPRTGSPEAFF.

This clonotype was counted many times. The V and J genes are TRBV9 and TRBJ2-1; D remains ambiguous. The germline V gene has CDR1 SGDLS and CDR2 YYNGEE. With 0 bases removed from V and 2 bases from J, the gap between germline ends came to 12 bases. The CDR3 is made up of 16 amino acids. The CDR3 here is CASSVVSGGPYNEQFF. The CDR3 DNA sequence: TGTGCCAGCAGCGTAGTTTCCGGTGGGCCCTACAATGAGCAGTTCTTC.

This clonotype came up many times. CDR3 bases: TGTGCCAGCAGTTACGGACTAGAAACGACACAAGAGACCCAGTACTTC. Translated: CASSYGLETTQETQYF. The genes are TRBV6-5 and TRBJ2-5; the match to TRBD2 covers 7 bases. V was clipped by 2 bases and J by 2 bases; unmatched bases: 8. The CDR3 consists of 16 residues. Germline values: CDR1 MNHEY, CDR2 SVGAGI.

This clonotype was seen at least ten times. V is TRBV5-1 and J is TRBJ2-5, with TRBD1 matching over 12 bases. Germline-derived CDR1 and CDR2 are SGHRS and YFSETQ. The CDR3 spans 16 residues. The V gene end was trimmed by 1 base and the J gene end by 5 bases; junction bases not matched to a gene: 6. CDR3 DNA sequence: TGCGCCAGCAGCTTGCCATCCGGGACAGGGGGCGAGACCCAGTACTTC. Its protein is CASSLPSGTGGETQYF.

In its sample, this clonotype was seen many times. V and J are TRBV20-1 and TRBJ1-2; D is perhaps TRBD1 (5 bases). Germline V gene sequence: CDR1 DFQATT, CDR2 SNEGSKA (reference sequence). Deletions cut 5 bases from V and 8 bases from J, with 12 bases between. The CDR3 length is 11 residues. CDR3 nucleotides: TGCAGTGCTGGGGGACCGCCGGGCTACACCTTC. Translated, it gives CSAGGPPGYTF.

This clonotype was found many times. The chain has TRBV5-4 and TRBJ2-4; D is possibly TRBD1 (6 bases). The CDR3 covers 15 residues. Germline V gene lookup returns CDR1 SGHNT and CDR2 YYREEE (reference sequence). V shed 4 bases and J shed 8 bases, with 19 bases lying between them. CDR3 in amino acids: CASSDRSGTFDIQYF. The CDR3 DNA follows: TGTGCCAGCAGCGATCGCTCCGGGACATTTGACATTCAGTACTTC.

Ten or more counts support this clonotype. The V call is TRBV2, the J call TRBJ2-4; no reliable D call. The CDR3 has 13 residues. The germline CDR1 and CDR2 sequences are SNHLY and FYNNEI. Trimming pared 2 bases from V and 9 bases from J, leaving 11 bases between. CDR3 bases: TGTGCCAGCAGTGAACGGGCCCCAGGCATTCAGTACTTC. Amino acids: CASSERAPGIQYF.

The chain carries TRBV11-2 and TRBJ1-6, with D possibly being TRBD1 (6 bases). Germline V gene data show CDR1 as SGHAT and CDR2 as FQNNGV. This CDR3 has 14 amino acids. Trimming removed 5 bases from V and 7 bases from J, with 12 bases in between. The CDR3 region is CASSTQGQNSPLHF. The CDR3 coding sequence is TGTGCCAGCAGCACACAGGGACAAAATTCACCCCTCCACTTT. Complete variable domain (other parts from reference TRBV11-2 and TRBJ1-6): EAGVAQSPRYKIIEKRQSVAFWCNPISGHATLYWYQQILGQGPKLLIQFQNNGVVDDSQLPKDRFSAERLKGVDSTLKIQPAKLEDSAVYLCASSTQGQNSPLHFGNGTRLTVT.

A few counts support this clonotype. V gene TRBV4-2 combines with J gene TRBJ1-1; 7 bases fit TRBD1. Trimming cost V 3 bases and J 4 bases; bases outside gene matches: 2. Germline-derived CDR1 and CDR2 are LGHNA and YNFKEQ. The CDR3 covers 13 residues. Written as DNA, the CDR3 is TGTGCCAGCAGCCATACAGGGGCCACTGAAGCTTTCTTT. Its translation: CASSHTGATEAFF.

This clonotype was seen at least ten times. This chain links TRBV11-2 with TRBJ2-1, with D perhaps being TRBD1 or TRBD2 (5 bases each). V lost 5 bases and J lost 7, with 15 bases in between. The CDR3 is 14 amino acids. The germline gives CDR1 SGHAT, CDR2 FQNNGV. Here the CDR3 DNA reads TGTGCCAGCAGCCCCCGGCCGGGGACGAATGAGCAGTTCTTC. It specifies CASSPRPGTNEQFF.

This clonotype was seen only a few times. This chain connects TRBV2 to TRBJ1-5; D not certain. Germline lookup yields CDR1 SNHLY and CDR2 FYNNEI. CDR3 length equals 15 residues. Trimming removed 0 bases from V and 1 base from J, with 7 bases in between. The CDR3 reads CASSEARGSNQPQHF. The CDR3 DNA follows: TGTGCCAGCAGTGAAGCGCGAGGGAGCAATCAGCCCCAGCATTTT.

This clonotype was seen ten or more times. The chain uses TRBV20-1 and TRBJ2-5, with 11 bases identical to TRBD2. This CDR3 is 16 amino acids long. V dropped 5 bases and J dropped 0; count of bases not matched to a gene: 8. Germline CDR1 reads DFQATT; CDR2 reads SNEGSKA (reference sequence). CDR3 nucleotide sequence: TGCAGTGCTGACGTCCTAGCGGGGGGTCACCAAGAGACCCAGTACTTC. It translates to CSADVLAGGHQETQYF.

This clonotype showed up many times. The chain couples TRBV5-5 to TRBJ1-4, with D possibly being TRBD1 (6 bases). The CDR3 is 15 residues long. CDR1 SGHKS and CDR2 YYEKEE come from the germline V gene (reference sequence). Trimming took 2 bases from V and 8 from J, leaving 16 bases between them. The CDR3 DNA reads as TGTGCCAGCAGCTTAGGGAAGGGGGGGCCGGAAAAACTGTTTTTT. This encodes CASSLGKGGPEKLFF.

This clonotype was seen ten or more times. This chain connects TRBV15 to TRBJ2-3; 9 bases fit TRBD2. Germline loops: CDR1 LNHNV, CDR2 YYDKDF (reference sequence). V lost 5 bases and J lost 0; bases outside the gene matches: 3. The CDR3 runs 15 residues. CDR3 nucleotides: TGTGCCACCAGCGGAGGACTAGCGAGCACAGATACGCAGTATTTT. As protein: CATSGGLASTDTQYF.

The CDR3 loop is CASSPLAGGREQYV. CDR3 nucleotide sequence: TGTGCCAGCAGCCCTTTAGCGGGGGGGCGGGAGCAGTACGTC. J is TRBJ2-7 and V is TRBV2, with 11 bases aligning to TRBD2. V lost 6 bases to trimming and J lost 7 bases; unmatched junction nucleotides: 8. CDR1 and CDR2 from the germline V gene are SNHLY and FYNNEI. The CDR3 extends over 14 amino acids.

This clonotype was found a few times. The genes are TRBV7-2 and TRBJ2-5, with TRBD2 as a possible D gene (5 bases). Trimming removed 3 bases at V and 3 bases at J, with 14 bases between. Germline CDR1 reads SGHTA; CDR2 reads FQGNSA. CDR3 size: 15 residues. The CDR3 coding sequence is TGTGCCAGCAGCTTTTGGTCTAGCTTAAAAGAGACCCAGTACTTC. Protein: CASSFWSSLKETQYF.

This clonotype was counted many times. This chain links TRBV7-2 with TRBJ2-2; 8 bases are shared with TRBD2. CDR3 length equals 16 residues. The V gene's germline CDR1 is SGHTA and CDR2 FQGNSA. Trimming cost V 2 bases and J 1 base; bases outside gene matches: 3. This CDR3 is CASSLQAGVNTGELFF. The CDR3 coding sequence is TGTGCCAGCAGCTTACAAGCGGGGGTGAACACCGGGGAGCTGTTTTTT.

The CDR3 sequence is CASSPRQGEGYGYTF. The CDR3 DNA reads TGTGCCAGCAGCCCTCGCCAGGGGGAAGGATATGGCTACACCTTC. The chain links TRBV7-2 to TRBJ1-2; TRBD1 matches at 7 bases. Per the germline V gene, CDR1 is SGHTA and CDR2 is FQGNSA. The length of the CDR3 is 15 residues. The V gene end was trimmed by 5 bases and the J gene end by 5 bases; junction bases not matched to a gene: 11.

This clonotype was seen at least ten times. The CDR3 bases are TGCGCCAGCAGATTCGACATCACAACCTACAATGAGCAGTTCTTC. Its translation: CASRFDITTYNEQFF. The gene calls are TRBV5-1 and TRBJ2-1; no firm D call. CDR1 and CDR2 from the germline V gene are SGHRS and YFSETQ. CDR3 length: 15 residues. V was cut by 5 bases and J by 2 bases, with 14 bases left in between. The complete variable domain, with remaining parts taken from reference TRBV5-1 and TRBJ2-1, reads KAGVTQTPRYLIKTRGQQVTLSCSPISGHRSVSWYQQTPGQGLQFLFEYFSETQRNKGNFPGRFSGRQFSNSRSEMNVSTLELGDSALYLCASRFDITTYNEQFFGPGTRLTVL.

This clonotype was picked up a small number of times. This chain connects TRBV19 to TRBJ1-5; D gene ambiguous. The CDR3 spans 13 residues. Germline lookup yields CDR1 LNHDA and CDR2 SQIVND (reference sequence). V was trimmed by 4 bases and J by 6 bases, leaving 10 bases between them. The CDR3 coding sequence is TGTGCCAGTAGTACTCTTCTTGGTCAGCCCCAGCATTTT. This encodes CASSTLLGQPQHF.

This clonotype was seen at least ten times. CDR3 coding DNA: TGTGCCAGCAGTTACCCTCTCACCGGGGAGCTGTTTTTT. Translation: CASSYPLTGELFF. The chain recombines TRBV12-3 or TRBV12-4 with TRBJ2-2; D is unclear. V lost 4 bases and J lost 4, with 7 bases in between. The CDR3 length is 13 residues.

This clonotype has a count of ten or more. The CDR3 bases are TGCGCCAGCAGCGAGAGCGGGACCGCGGGTAATGAGCAGTTCTTC. Protein: CASSESGTAGNEQFF. V is TRBV5-1 and J is TRBJ2-1; 7 positions match TRBD2. CDR1 is SGHRS, CDR2 YFSETQ, per germline. The CDR3 loop spans 15 amino acids. The V segment lost 4 bases and the J segment 7 bases; nucleotides outside the gene matches: 11.

This clonotype has just a few counts. The chain is built from TRBV19 and TRBJ2-1; 10 bases are a match to TRBD1. Germline CDR1 and CDR2: LNHDA and SQIVND (reference sequence). Trimming removed 3 bases from V and 7 bases from J; junction bases left unmatched: 3. The length of the CDR3 is 14 residues. In nucleotides, the CDR3 is TGTGCCAGTAGTATCGACAGGGGGCGAAATGAGCAGTTCTTC. Protein: CASSIDRGRNEQFF.

The V gene is TRBV20-1, the J gene TRBJ2-7; D might be TRBD2 (5 bases). In germline, CDR1 is DFQATT, CDR2 SNEGSKA (reference sequence). The CDR3 extends over 12 amino acids. V dropped 1 base and J dropped 4 bases, with 8 bases sitting between them. The CDR3 here is CSARVGGYEQYV. The CDR3 DNA reads as TGCAGTGCTAGAGTCGGAGGATACGAGCAGTACGTC.

This clonotype was found many times. The chain recombines TRBV18 with TRBJ2-2; 7 positions agree with TRBD1. The CDR3 loop spans 14 amino acids. Germline V gene sequence: CDR1 KGHSH, CDR2 LQKENI. J lost 5 bases, V lost 1 base, and 1 base had no gene match. The DNA of the CDR3 is TGTGCCAGCTCACCACGACAGGGTACCGGGGAGCTGTTTTTT. This sequence encodes CASSPRQGTGELFF.

This clonotype has at least ten counts. This chain connects TRBV4-2 to TRBJ2-7; D remains ambiguous. The CDR3 loop spans 13 amino acids. V lost 4 bases, J lost 2 bases, and 9 bases lay in between. CDR1 is LGHNA, CDR2 YNFKEQ, per germline. CDR3 loop: CASSREPTYEQYF. Here the CDR3 DNA reads TGTGCCAGCAGCCGGGAACCTACCTACGAGCAGTACTTC.